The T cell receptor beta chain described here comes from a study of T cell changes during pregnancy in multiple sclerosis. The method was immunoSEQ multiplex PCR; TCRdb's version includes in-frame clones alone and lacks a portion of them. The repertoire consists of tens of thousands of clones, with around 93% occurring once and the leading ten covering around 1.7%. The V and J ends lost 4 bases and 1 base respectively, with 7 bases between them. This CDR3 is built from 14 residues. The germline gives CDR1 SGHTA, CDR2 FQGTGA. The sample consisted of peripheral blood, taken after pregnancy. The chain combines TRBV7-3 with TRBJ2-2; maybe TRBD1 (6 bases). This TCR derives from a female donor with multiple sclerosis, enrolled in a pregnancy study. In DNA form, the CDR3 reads TGTGCCAGCAGCTCGGACAGGAACACCGGGGAGCTGTTTTTT. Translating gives CASSSDRNTGELFF.